This T cell receptor (beta chain) was documented in a study of blood T cell repertoires in COVID-19. Background on the study: From T cells, B-cell-depleted T cells, or PBMCs came the material, which was cDNA or gDNA.

The CDR3 length is 16 residues. V was clipped by 0 bases and J by 9 bases, with 15 bases between them. CDR1 SGHDN and CDR2 FVKESK come from the germline V gene. Assay: immunoSEQ multiplex PCR; the TCRdb copy retains only in-frame clones and omits some. Of some 200,000 clones detected, around 87% appear once; the ten largest clones hold 7% to 9%. The TCR sequence derives from a man younger than 40 in a cohort exposed to, infected with or recovered from COVID-19 (not recorded which). Sample: PBMCs or T cells enriched from blood (not recorded which). This rearrangement joins TRBV14 to TRBJ1-6; D call uncertain. The CDR3 region is CASSQDAQVVGSPLHF. In nucleotides, the CDR3 is TGTGCCAGCAGCCAAGATGCGCAGGTGGTGGGTTCACCCCTCCACTTT.